The T cell receptor beta chain under discussion was sequenced for a study of cytomegalovirus exposure and HLA in healthy donors. PCR involved 60 Vbeta and 13 Jbeta primers. TCRdb's table, derived via immunoSEQ multiplex PCR, lists solely in-frame clones and lacks some. This sample has 110,000 or so clones, with roughly 80% found just once. To note about this clone: Its antigen is not identified.

Study findings and constraints: The only immune exposure information that was available was CMV serostatus. Diagnosis of cytomegalovirus status made by the classifier reportedly showed high specificity and sensitivity. Trimming of TCR beta V- and J-genes showed a link, identified in a later analysis, to a missense DCLRE1C variant.

This CDR3 has 15 residues. The germline V gene encodes CDR1 SGHDT and CDR2 YYEEEE. Trimming took 2 bases from V and 9 from J; bases not matched to a gene: 8. The V gene is TRBV5-6, the J gene TRBJ2-1; 10 nucleotides align to TRBD1. This receptor was taken from a woman aged 25 to 45 in good health and CMV-seropositive. Source material: PBMCs. Written as DNA, the CDR3 is TGTGCCAGCAGCTTACTTGGACAGGGGGTCATTGAGCAGTTCTTC. It translates to CASSLLGQGVIEQFF.